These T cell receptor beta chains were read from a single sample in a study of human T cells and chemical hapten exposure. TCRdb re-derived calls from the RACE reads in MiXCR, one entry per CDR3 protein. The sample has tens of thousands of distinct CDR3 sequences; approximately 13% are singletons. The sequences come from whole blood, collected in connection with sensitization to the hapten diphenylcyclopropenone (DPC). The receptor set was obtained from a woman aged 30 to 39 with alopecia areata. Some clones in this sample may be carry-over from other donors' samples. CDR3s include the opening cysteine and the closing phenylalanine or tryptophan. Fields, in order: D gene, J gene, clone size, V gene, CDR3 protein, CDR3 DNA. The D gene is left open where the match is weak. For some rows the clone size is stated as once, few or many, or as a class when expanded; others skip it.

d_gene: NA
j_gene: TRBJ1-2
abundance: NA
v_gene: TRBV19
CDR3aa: CASSISGYGYTF
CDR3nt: TGTGCCAGTAGTATTTCCGGATATGGCTACACCTTC

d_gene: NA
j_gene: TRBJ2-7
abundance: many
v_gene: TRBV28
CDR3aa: CASRDPSSVYEQYF
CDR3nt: TGTGCCAGCAGGGACCCTTCCTCCGTCTACGAGCAGTACTTC

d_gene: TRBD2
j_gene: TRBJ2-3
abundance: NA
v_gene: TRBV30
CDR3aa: CAWGTSGRNTQYF
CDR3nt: TGTGCCTGGGGGACTAGCGGGCGTAATACGCAGTATTTT

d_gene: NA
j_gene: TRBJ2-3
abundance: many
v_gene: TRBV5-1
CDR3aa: CASSFIGTDTQYF
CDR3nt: TGCGCCAGCAGCTTTATCGGCACGGATACGCAGTATTTT

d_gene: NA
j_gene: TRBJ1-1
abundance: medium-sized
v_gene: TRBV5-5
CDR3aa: CASSSRSRWPGNTEAFF
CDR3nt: TGTGCCAGCAGCTCCAGGAGTAGGTGGCCGGGGAACACTGAAGCTTTCTTT

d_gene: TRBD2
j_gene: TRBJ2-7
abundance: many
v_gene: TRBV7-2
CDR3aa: CASSHYRRTSGMVEQYF
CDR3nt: TGTGCCAGCAGCCATTACAGGCGGACTAGCGGGATGGTCGAGCAGTACTTC

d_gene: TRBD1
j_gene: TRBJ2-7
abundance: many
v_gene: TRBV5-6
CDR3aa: CASSFGQGFYEQYF
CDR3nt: TGTGCCAGCAGCTTTGGACAGGGGTTTTACGAGCAGTACTTC

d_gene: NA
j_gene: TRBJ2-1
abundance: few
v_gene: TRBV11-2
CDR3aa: CASSRIRDISYNEQFF
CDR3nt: TGTGCCAGCAGTCGTATCCGGGACATCTCCTACAATGAGCAGTTCTTC

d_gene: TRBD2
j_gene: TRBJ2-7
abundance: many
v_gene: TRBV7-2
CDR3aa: CASSFTSGNYEQYF
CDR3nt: TGTGCCAGCAGCTTCACTAGCGGGAATTACGAGCAGTACTTC

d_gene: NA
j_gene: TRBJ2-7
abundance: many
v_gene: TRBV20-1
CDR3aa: CSAGGGAGYEQYF
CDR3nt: TGCAGTGCAGGGGGGGGAGCGGGCTACGAGCAGTACTTC

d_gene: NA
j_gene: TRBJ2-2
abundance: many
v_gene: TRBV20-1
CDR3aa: CSAGDHRQGGRTGELFF
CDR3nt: TGCAGTGCCGGAGACCATAGACAGGGAGGTCGCACCGGGGAGCTGTTTTTT

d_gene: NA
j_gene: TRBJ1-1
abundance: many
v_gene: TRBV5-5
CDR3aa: CASSFFGGMNTEAFF
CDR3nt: TGTGCCAGCAGCTTTTTTGGGGGCATGAACACTGAAGCTTTCTTT

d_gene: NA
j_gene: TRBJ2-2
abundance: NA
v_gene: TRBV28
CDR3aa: CASSLTPRPNTGELFF
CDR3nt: TGTGCCAGCAGTTTAACCCCCCGACCGAACACCGGGGAGCTGTTTTTT

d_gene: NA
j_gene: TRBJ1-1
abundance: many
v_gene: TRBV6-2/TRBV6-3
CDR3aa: CASSQESWNTEAFF
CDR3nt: TGTGCCAGCAGTCAAGAGAGTTGGAACACTGAAGCTTTCTTT

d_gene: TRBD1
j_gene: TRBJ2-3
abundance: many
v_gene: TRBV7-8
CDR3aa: CASRPGQTTDTQYF
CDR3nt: TGTGCCAGCAGACCGGGACAGACTACAGATACGCAGTATTTT

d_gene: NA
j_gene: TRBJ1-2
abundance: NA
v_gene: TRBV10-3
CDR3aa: CAIKGGDGYTF
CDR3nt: TGTGCCATCAAGGGGGGAGATGGCTACACCTTC

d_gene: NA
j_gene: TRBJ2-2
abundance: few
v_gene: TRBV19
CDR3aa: CASSPHDSGELFF
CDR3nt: TGTGCCAGTAGTCCTCATGACTCCGGGGAGCTGTTTTTT

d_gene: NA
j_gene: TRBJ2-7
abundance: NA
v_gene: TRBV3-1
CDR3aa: CASSRGDWGTYEQYF
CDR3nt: TGTGCCAGCAGCCGCGGTGACTGGGGTACCTACGAGCAGTACTTC

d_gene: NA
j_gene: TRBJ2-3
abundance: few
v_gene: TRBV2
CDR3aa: CASSSGPRTDTQYF
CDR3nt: TGTGCCAGCAGTTCGGGACCCCGGACAGATACGCAGTATTTT

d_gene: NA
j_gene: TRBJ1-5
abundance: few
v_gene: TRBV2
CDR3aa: CASRGDGNNQPQHF
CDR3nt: TGTGCCAGCAGAGGGGACGGAAACAATCAGCCCCAGCATTTT

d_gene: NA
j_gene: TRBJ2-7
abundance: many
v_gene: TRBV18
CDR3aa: CASSPGLVSYEQYF
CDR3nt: TGTGCCAGCTCACCCGGCCTAGTCTCCTACGAGCAGTACTTC

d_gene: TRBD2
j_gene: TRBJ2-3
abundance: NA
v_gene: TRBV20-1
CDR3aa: CSASGTSGQQDTQYF
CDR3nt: TGCAGTGCTAGCGGGACTAGCGGGCAACAAGATACGCAGTATTTT

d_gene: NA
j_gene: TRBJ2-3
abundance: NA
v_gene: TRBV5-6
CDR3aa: CASSLVTALNTDTQYF
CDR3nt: TGTGCCAGCAGCTTGGTGACAGCCCTGAACACAGATACGCAGTATTTT

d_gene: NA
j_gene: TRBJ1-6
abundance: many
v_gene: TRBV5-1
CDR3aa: CASSPEEGGNSPLHF
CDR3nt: TGCGCCAGCAGCCCAGAGGAGGGCGGGAATTCACCCCTCCACTTT

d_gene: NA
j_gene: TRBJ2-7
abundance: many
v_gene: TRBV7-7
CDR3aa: CASSGNRGGEQYF
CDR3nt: TGTGCTAGCAGCGGGAACAGGGGAGGCGAGCAGTACTTC

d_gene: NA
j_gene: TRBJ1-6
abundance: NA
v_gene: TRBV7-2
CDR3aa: CASSNHRDYSPLHF
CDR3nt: TGTGCCAGCAGCAACCACCGGGACTATTCACCCCTCCACTTT

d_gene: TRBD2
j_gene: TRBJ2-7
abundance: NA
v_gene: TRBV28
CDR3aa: CASSLRLAGAIQYF
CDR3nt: TGTGCCAGCAGTTTAAGGCTAGCGGGAGCGATCCAGTACTTC

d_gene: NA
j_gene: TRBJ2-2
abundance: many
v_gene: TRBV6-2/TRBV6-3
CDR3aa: CASRGTSNTGELFF
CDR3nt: TGTGCCAGTAGAGGGACTTCGAACACCGGGGAGCTGTTTTTT

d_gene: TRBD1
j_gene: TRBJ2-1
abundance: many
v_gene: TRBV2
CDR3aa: CASSDNYRDSSYNEQFF
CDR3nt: TGTGCCAGCAGTGATAACTACCGGGACAGCTCCTACAATGAGCAGTTCTTC